Below are 19 T cell receptor beta chains sequenced from a single sample in a study of cytomegalovirus exposure and HLA in healthy donors. The PCR had 60 Vbeta and 13 Jbeta primers. The repertoire was sequenced with immunoSEQ multiplex PCR; TCRdb's copy has only in-frame clones and lacks some. The sample records about 120,000 clones, approximately 76% being singletons. The sample was PBMCs. Receptors originate from a man between 60 and 75 years old in good health and CMV-seropositive.

This clone was seen only a few times. The chain carries TRBV19 and TRBJ2-5; 10 bases map to TRBD1. Looked up from germline, CDR1 is LNHDA and CDR2 is SQIVND (reference sequence). The CDR3 has 14 residues. V lost 10 bases to trimming and J lost 5 bases; unmatched junction nucleotides: 10. The CDR3 loop is CATSGQGWGETQYF. CDR3 nucleotides: TGTGCCACTTCGGGACAGGGGTGGGGGGAGACCCAGTACTTC.

V is TRBV19 and J is TRBJ2-5, with 8 bases aligning to TRBD1. J gave up 5 bases and V 7 bases, and 6 bases lay outside the gene matches. CDR3 length: 13 residues. CDR1 is LNHDA and CDR2 is SQIVND in the germline V gene (reference sequence). The CDR3 here is CASTPGGRETQYF. In DNA, the CDR3 is TGTGCCAGTACCCCAGGGGGCCGGGAGACCCAGTACTTC.

The CDR3 sequence is CSVWGQGGTEAFF. The CDR3 DNA sequence: TGCAGCGTTTGGGGACAGGGAGGCACTGAAGCTTTCTTT. The chain is built from TRBV29-1 and TRBJ1-1; 9 nucleotides line up with TRBD1. Germline CDR1 and CDR2: SQVTM and ANQGSEA. V dropped 5 bases and J dropped 4; count of bases not matched to a gene: 5. This CDR3 comprises 13 residues.

The CDR3 bases are TGTGCCTGGAGTGTAGACAGGACCGTATACTCTGGAAACACCATATATTTT. Amino acids: CAWSVDRTVYSGNTIYF. The rearrangement uses TRBV30 and TRBJ1-3; D may be TRBD1 (6 bases). Germline V gene data show CDR1 as GTSNPN and CDR2 as SVGIG (reference sequence). Between the trimmed V and J ends, which lost 0 bases and 0 bases, there was a span of 15 bases. The CDR3 loop spans 17 amino acids.

The chain couples TRBV2 to TRBJ2-2; D possibly corresponds to TRBD1 (6 bases). The CDR3 consists of 18 residues. Looked up from germline, CDR1 is SNHLY and CDR2 is FYNNEI. The V gene lost 3 bases and the J gene lost 0 bases, with 17 bases spanning the gap. CDR3 nucleotides: TGTGCCAGCAGTGAGGTACGGGCAGGGGCAACGAACACCGGGGAGCTGTTTTTT. Translated: CASSEVRAGATNTGELFF.

The gene calls are TRBV27 and TRBJ2-5, with 12 bases that match TRBD2. Looked up from germline, CDR1 is MNHEY and CDR2 is SMNVEV (reference sequence). V shed 5 bases, J shed 5 bases, and the junction held 9 bases outside the gene matches. The CDR3 has 16 residues. CDR3 coding DNA: TGTGCCAGCAGTCCCCGACTAGCGGGAGATCGGGAGACCCAGTACTTC. It codes for CASSPRLAGDRETQYF.

The table lists this clone with a count of one. The V gene is TRBV6-1, the J gene TRBJ2-7, with 9 bases aligning to TRBD1. This CDR3 comprises 15 residues. The V gene's germline CDR1 is MNHNS and CDR2 SASEGT. Trimming removed 6 bases from V and 4 bases from J; junction bases left unmatched: 10. CDR3 nucleotide sequence: TGTGCCAGCAGGGGAGAACAGGGGGCGCGGTACGAGCAGTACTTC. Translating gives CASRGEQGARYEQYF.

The V call is TRBV7-8, the J call TRBJ2-2; no reliable D call. V was clipped by 5 bases and J by 6 bases, with 16 bases between them. CDR3 size: 15 residues. Germline CDR1 is SGHVS and CDR2 is FQNEAQ. In DNA form, the CDR3 reads TGTGCCAGCAGCCCAAGAGGTGTACTTGCCGGGGAGCTGTTTTTT. Its translation: CASSPRGVLAGELFF.

The chain employs TRBV6-5 and TRBJ2-2; D perhaps matches TRBD2 (5 bases). Germline CDR1 MNHEY, CDR2 SVGAGI. The CDR3 contains 14 residues. Trimming left V 8 bases short and J 0 bases short, with 10 bases between. CDR3 protein: CASVDYSNTGELFF. In DNA form, the CDR3 reads TGTGCCAGCGTAGACTACTCGAACACCGGGGAGCTGTTTTTT.

The chain uses TRBV5-4 and TRBJ2-7, with TRBD1 identical over 9 bases. CDR1 and CDR2 from the germline V gene are SGHNT and YYREEE (reference sequence). The CDR3 spans 15 residues. V lost 3 bases and J lost 1; bases outside the gene matches: 5. The CDR3 loop is CASSSGQGISYEQYF. The DNA for the CDR3 is TGTGCCAGCAGCTCCGGACAGGGGATATCCTACGAGCAGTACTTC.

Concerning this clone: At the DNA level, this CDR3 is encoded by other sequences in the same sample as well. The V and J genes are TRBV7-9 and TRBJ2-1; TRBD1 agrees at 8 bases. This CDR3 comprises 13 residues. Germline V lookup: CDR1 SEHNR, CDR2 FQNEAQ (reference sequence). With V trimmed by 6 bases and J by 4 bases, 2 bases remained unmatched. CDR3 region: CASSWTGYNEQFF. In DNA form, the CDR3 reads TGTGCCAGCAGTTGGACAGGGTACAATGAGCAGTTCTTC.

The rearrangement joins TRBV18 to TRBJ1-1; D possibly corresponds to TRBD1 (5 bases). Per the germline V gene, CDR1 is KGHSH and CDR2 is LQKENI. The V gene lost 6 bases and the J gene lost 8 bases, with 19 bases spanning the gap. There are 14 residues in the CDR3. The CDR3 reads CASSGLARASEAFF. In DNA, the CDR3 is TGTGCCAGCTCCGGGCTCGCCAGGGCGTCAGAAGCTTTCTTT.

This clone is a singleton in its sample. The chain links TRBV5-1 to TRBJ1-1; 9 bases line up with TRBD1. Germline V gene lookup returns CDR1 SGHRS and CDR2 YFSETQ. The CDR3 is 14 residues long. Trimming cost V 4 bases and J 1 base; bases outside gene matches: 2. This CDR3 reads CASSEDRGNTEAFF. In DNA form, the CDR3 reads TGCGCCAGCAGCGAGGACAGGGGGAACACTGAAGCTTTCTTT. Looking up the rest from reference TRBV5-1 and TRBJ1-1 gives the full variable domain: KAGVTQTPRYLIKTRGQQVTLSCSPISGHRSVSWYQQTPGQGLQFLFEYFSETQRNKGNFPGRFSGRQFSNSRSEMNVSTLELGDSALYLCASSEDRGNTEAFFGQGTRLTVV.

This chain links TRBV7-9 with TRBJ2-5, with 10 nucleotides matching TRBD1. From germline, CDR1 is SEHNR and CDR2 FQNEAQ (reference sequence). This CDR3 contains 15 residues. V gave up 4 bases and J gave up 5 bases; unmatched junction bases: 7. CDR3: CASSSRRDRGETQYF. In nucleotides, the CDR3 is TGTGCCAGCAGCTCACGCCGGGACAGGGGTGAGACCCAGTACTTC. The variable domain in full, completed from reference TRBV7-9 and TRBJ2-5, reads DTGVSQNPRHKITKRGQNVTFRCDPISEHNRLYWYRQTLGQGPEFLTYFQNEAQLEKSRLLSDRFSAERPKGSFSTLEIQRTEQGDSAMYLCASSSRRDRGETQYFGPGTRLLVL.

V usage is TRBV6-1 and J usage is TRBJ2-3; 7 nucleotides agree with TRBD2. Germline V CDR1 and CDR2: MNHNS, SASEGT. The junction had 7 bases not matched to a gene; V was cut back by 7 bases and J by 6 bases. This CDR3 comprises 13 residues. CDR3 protein: CASILLAGDTQYF. CDR3 nucleotides: TGTGCCAGCATACTCTTAGCGGGCGATACGCAGTATTTT.

V is TRBV6-6 and J is TRBJ2-1, with D perhaps matching TRBD2 (5 bases). Germline V CDR1 and CDR2: MNHNY, SVGAGI (reference sequence). The CDR3 extends over 12 amino acids. The V end lost 6 bases, the J end lost 8 bases, and 11 bases lay between the germline ends. CDR3 sequence reads: CASRDTGDEQFF. CDR3 sequence (DNA): TGTGCCAGCAGAGACACCGGGGATGAGCAGTTCTTC.

The CDR3 region has the DNA TGTGCCAGCCATCGGGGGAGGAACACTGAAGCTTTCTTT. It codes for CASHRGRNTEAFF. This rearrangement joins TRBV5-5 to TRBJ1-1; TRBD1 might be the D (5 bases). The CDR3 is 13 amino acids. Trimming pared 7 bases from V and 1 base from J, leaving 11 bases between. CDR1 SGHKS and CDR2 YYEKEE come from the germline V gene (reference sequence).

The chain couples TRBV7-6 to TRBJ1-3, with D perhaps TRBD1 (5 bases). Germline CDR1 SGHVS, CDR2 FNYEAQ. Trimming removed 1 base from V and 1 base from J, with 11 bases in between. CDR3 size: 16 residues. The CDR3 DNA sequence: TGTGCCAGCAGCTTAGAAGCCCCAGGGTCTGGAAACACCATATATTTT. It specifies CASSLEAPGSGNTIYF.

V gene TRBV5-4 combines with J gene TRBJ2-1, with 9 bases lining up with TRBD2. Unmatched junction bases numbered 7, after V lost 4 bases and J lost 5 bases. Germline V gene lookup returns CDR1 SGHNT and CDR2 YYREEE (reference sequence). This CDR3 is 15 amino acids long. This CDR3 is CASSRGLAVNNEQFF. Written as DNA, the CDR3 is TGTGCCAGCAGCCGGGGACTAGCAGTCAACAATGAGCAGTTCTTC.